This T cell receptor beta chain was observed in a study of siplizumab effects on memory and regulatory T cells. Using immunoSEQ multiplex PCR, the repertoire was profiled, and TCRdb retains in-frame clones only, with some absent. The sample carries about 100,000 clones, 94% recorded once. From germline, CDR1 is MDHEN and CDR2 SYDVKM. CDR3 length equals 15 residues. V shed 8 bases, J shed 4 bases, and the junction held 9 bases outside the gene matches. Sample: non-Treg CD4+ T cells sorted from blood. The chain carries TRBV28 and TRBJ2-3, with 10 bases identical to TRBD1. The clonotype was recovered from a human donor in good health. CDR3 region: CASFGQGGVADTQYF. CDR3 bases: TGTGCCAGCTTCGGACAGGGGGGTGTTGCAGATACGCAGTATTTT.